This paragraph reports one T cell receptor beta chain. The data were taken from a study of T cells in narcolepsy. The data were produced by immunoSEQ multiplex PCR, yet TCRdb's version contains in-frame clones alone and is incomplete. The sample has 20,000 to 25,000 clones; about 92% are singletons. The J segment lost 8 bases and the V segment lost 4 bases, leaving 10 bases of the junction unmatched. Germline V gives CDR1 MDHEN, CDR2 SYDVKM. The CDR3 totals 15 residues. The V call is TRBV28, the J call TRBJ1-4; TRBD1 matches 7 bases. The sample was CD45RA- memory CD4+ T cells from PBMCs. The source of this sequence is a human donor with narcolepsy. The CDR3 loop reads CASSSQTGGGEKLFF. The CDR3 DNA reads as TGTGCCAGCAGTTCTCAGACAGGAGGGGGCGAAAAACTGTTTTTT.